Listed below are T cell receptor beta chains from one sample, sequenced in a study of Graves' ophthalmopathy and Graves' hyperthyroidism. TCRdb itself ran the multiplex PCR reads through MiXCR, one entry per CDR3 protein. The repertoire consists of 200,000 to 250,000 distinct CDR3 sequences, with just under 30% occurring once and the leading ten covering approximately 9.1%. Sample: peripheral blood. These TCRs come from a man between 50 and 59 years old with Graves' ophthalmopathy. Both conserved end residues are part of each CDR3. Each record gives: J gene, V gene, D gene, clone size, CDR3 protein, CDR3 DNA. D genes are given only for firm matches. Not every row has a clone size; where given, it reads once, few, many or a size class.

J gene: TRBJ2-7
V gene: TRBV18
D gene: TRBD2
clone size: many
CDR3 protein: CASSPGTRAHEQYF
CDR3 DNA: TGTGCCAGCTCACCCGGGACTAGGGCCCACGAGCAGTACTTC

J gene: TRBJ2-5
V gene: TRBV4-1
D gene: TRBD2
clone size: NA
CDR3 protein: CASSLPPGGRVETQYF
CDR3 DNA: TGCGCCAGCAGCCTCCCCCCGGGCGGGAGAGTTGAGACCCAGTACTTC

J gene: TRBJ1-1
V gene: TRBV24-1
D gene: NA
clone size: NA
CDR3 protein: CATSAGRVNTEAFF
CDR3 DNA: TGTGCCACCAGTGCCGGCAGGGTGAACACTGAAGCTTTCTTT

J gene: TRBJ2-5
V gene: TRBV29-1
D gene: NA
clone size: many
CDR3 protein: CSVVLLDPQETQYF
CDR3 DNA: TGCAGCGTTGTCTTATTGGATCCCCAAGAGACCCAGTACTTC

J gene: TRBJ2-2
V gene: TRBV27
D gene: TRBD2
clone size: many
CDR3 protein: CASSSGLAGGTGELFF
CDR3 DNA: TGTGCCAGCTCCTCGGGACTAGCGGGAGGTACCGGGGAGCTGTTTTTT

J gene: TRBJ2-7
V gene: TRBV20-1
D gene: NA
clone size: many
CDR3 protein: CSARVRQAKHHEQYF
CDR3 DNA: TGCAGTGCTAGAGTTCGACAGGCCAAGCACCACGAGCAGTACTTC

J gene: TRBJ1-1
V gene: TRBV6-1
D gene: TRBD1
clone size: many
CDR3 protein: CGTRRGRSTEAFF
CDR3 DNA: TGTGGGACGCGCAGGGGGCGTTCCACTGAAGCTTTCTTT

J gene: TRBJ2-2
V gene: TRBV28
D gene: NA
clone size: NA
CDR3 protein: CASSAVFGQLNTGELFF
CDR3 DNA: TGTGCCAGCAGTGCCGTTTTCGGACAGTTAAACACCGGGGAGCTGTTTTTT

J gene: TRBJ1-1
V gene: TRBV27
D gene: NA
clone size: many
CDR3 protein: CASSRGNEAFF
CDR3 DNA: TGTGCCAGCAGCAGAGGGAATGAAGCTTTCTTT

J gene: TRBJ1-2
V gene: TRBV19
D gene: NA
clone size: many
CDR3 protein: CASSIQTNYGYTF
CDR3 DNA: TGTGCCAGTAGTATACAGACAAACTATGGCTACACCTTC

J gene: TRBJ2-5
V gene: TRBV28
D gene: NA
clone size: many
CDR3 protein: CASTTSETQYF
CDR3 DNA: TGTGCCAGCACCACCTCCGAGACCCAGTACTTC

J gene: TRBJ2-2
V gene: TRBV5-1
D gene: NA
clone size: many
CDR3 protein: CASSVGITGELFF
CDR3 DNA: TGCGCCAGCAGCGTCGGGATCACCGGGGAGCTGTTTTTT

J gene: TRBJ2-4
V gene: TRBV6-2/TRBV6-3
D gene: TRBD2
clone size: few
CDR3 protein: CASSRLTGTSGSWGKNIQYF
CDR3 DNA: TGTGCCAGCAGTCGCCTTACCGGGACTAGCGGGAGTTGGGGAAAAAACATTCAGTACTTC

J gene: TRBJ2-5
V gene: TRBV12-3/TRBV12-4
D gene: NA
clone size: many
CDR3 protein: CASSLRQQETQYF
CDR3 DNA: TGTGCCAGCAGTTTACGGCAACAAGAGACCCAGTACTTC

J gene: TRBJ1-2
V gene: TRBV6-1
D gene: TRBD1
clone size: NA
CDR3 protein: CASRAGTGGWGYTF
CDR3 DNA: TGTGCCAGCAGGGCCGGGACAGGGGGCTGGGGCTACACCTTC

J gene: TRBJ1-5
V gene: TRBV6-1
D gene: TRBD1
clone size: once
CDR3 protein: CASSAEMGQSSNQPQHF
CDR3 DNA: TGTGCCAGCAGTGCAGAAATGGGACAGTCTAGCAATCAGCCCCAGCATTTT

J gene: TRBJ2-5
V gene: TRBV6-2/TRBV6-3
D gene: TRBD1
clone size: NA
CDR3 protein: CASFRQGETQYF
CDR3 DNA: TGTGCCAGCTTCCGACAGGGAGAGACCCAGTACTTC

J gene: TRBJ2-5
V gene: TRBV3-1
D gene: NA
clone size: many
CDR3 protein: CASSARTEAETQYF
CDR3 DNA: TGTGCCAGCAGCGCAAGGACGGAGGCGGAGACCCAGTACTTC

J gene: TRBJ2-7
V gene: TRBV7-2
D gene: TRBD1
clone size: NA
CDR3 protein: CASRRDRADEQYF
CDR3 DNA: TGTGCCAGCAGACGGGACAGGGCGGACGAGCAGTACTTC

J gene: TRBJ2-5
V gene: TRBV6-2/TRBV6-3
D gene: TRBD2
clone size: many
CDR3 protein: CASSYLAGGIETQYF
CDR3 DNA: TGTGCCAGCAGTTATCTAGCGGGAGGAATAGAGACCCAGTACTTC

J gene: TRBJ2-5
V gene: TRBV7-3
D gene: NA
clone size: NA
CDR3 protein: CASSITGFKGETQYF
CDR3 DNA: TGTGCCAGCAGCATCACAGGGTTTAAGGGGGAGACCCAGTACTTC

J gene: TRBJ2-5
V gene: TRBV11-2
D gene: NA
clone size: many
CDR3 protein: CTSSFRPMAGETQYF
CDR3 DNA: TGTACCAGCAGTTTCCGACCCATGGCCGGGGAGACCCAGTACTTC

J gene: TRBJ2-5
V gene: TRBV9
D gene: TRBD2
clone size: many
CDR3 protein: CASSVGVAGEGETQYF
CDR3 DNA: TGTGCCAGCAGCGTAGGAGTAGCGGGAGAAGGGGAGACCCAGTACTTC

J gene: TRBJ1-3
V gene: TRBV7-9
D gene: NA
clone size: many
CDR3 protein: CASSQGAGNTIYF
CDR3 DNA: TGTGCCAGCAGCCAAGGGGCTGGAAACACCATATATTTT

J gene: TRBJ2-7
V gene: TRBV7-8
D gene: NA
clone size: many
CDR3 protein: CASSQGRTQRHEQYF
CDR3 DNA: TGTGCCAGCAGCCAGGGGCGGACACAACGCCACGAGCAGTACTTC

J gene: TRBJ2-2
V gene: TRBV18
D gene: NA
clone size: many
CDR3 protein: CASSRVTNTGELFF
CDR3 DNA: TGTGCCAGCTCAAGGGTTACGAACACCGGGGAGCTGTTTTTT

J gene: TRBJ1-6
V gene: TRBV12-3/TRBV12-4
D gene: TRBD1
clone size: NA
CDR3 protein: CASRWTGGGSASPLHF
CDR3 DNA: TGTGCCAGCAGGTGGACAGGGGGCGGCTCGGCGTCACCCCTCCACTTT

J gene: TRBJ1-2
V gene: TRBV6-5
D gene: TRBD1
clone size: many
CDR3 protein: CASSYSGQGFYGYTF
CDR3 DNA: TGTGCCAGCAGTTACTCGGGACAGGGCTTCTATGGCTACACCTTC

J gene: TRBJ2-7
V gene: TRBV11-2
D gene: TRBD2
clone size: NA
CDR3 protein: CASTPRGGSSYEQYF
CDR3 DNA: TGTGCCAGCACCCCGCGGGGGGGGAGCTCCTACGAGCAGTACTTC

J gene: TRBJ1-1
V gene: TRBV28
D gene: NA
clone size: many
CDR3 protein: CASSSRASNTEAFF
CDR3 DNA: TGTGCCAGCAGTTCCCGGGCTTCGAACACTGAAGCTTTCTTT

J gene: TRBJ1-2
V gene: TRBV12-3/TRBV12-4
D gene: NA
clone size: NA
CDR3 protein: CASSLAPGDGYTF
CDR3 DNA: TGTGCCAGCAGTTTGGCCCCAGGAGACGGCTACACCTTC

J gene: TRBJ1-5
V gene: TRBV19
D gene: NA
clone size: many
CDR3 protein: CASSPLASNQPQHF
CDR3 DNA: TGTGCCAGTAGTCCCTTGGCCAGTAATCAGCCCCAGCATTTT

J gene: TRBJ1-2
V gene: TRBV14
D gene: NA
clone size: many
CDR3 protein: CASSQITGLVGYTF
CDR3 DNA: TGTGCCAGCAGCCAAATCACCGGTCTGGTTGGCTACACCTTC

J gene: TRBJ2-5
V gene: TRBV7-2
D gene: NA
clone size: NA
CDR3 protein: CASSLYSGQETQYF
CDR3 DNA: TGTGCCAGCAGCTTATATTCGGGGCAAGAGACCCAGTACTTC

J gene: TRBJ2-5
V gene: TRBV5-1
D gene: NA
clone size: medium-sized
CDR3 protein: CASSAGQRGTQYF
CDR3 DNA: TGCGCCAGCAGCGCGGGACAGAGGGGGACCCAGTACTTC

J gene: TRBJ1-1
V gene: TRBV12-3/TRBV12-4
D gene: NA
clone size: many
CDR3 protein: CASSLGPTNTEAFF
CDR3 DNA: TGTGCCAGCAGTTTAGGTCCAACGAACACTGAAGCTTTCTTT

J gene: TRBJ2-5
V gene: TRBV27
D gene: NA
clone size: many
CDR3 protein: CASSLVQGGTQYF
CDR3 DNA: TGTGCCAGCAGCCTCGTGCAGGGAGGGACCCAGTACTTC

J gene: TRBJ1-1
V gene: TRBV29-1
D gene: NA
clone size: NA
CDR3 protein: CSAEGTSNTEAFF
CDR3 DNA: TGCAGCGCGGAAGGGACATCGAACACTGAAGCTTTCTTT

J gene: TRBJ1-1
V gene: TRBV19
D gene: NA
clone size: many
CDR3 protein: CASSIAGPSGTEAFF
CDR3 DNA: TGTGCCAGTAGTATAGCGGGACCTTCGGGCACTGAAGCTTTCTTT

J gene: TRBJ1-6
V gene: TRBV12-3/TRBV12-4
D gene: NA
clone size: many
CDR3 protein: CASSAGDNSPLHF
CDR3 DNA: TGTGCCAGCAGTGCAGGGGATAATTCACCCCTCCACTTT

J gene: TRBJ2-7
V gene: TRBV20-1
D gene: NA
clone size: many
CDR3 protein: CRTPKQYF
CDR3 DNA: TGCAGAACCCCCAAGCAGTACTTC

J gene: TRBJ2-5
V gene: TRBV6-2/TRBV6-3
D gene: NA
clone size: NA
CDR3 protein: CASTLSGTQETQYF
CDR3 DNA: TGTGCCAGCACTTTATCCGGGACCCAAGAGACCCAGTACTTC

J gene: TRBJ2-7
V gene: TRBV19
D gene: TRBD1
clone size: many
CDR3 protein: CASSLSGQGSYEQYF
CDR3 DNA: TGTGCCAGTAGTCTATCGGGACAGGGCTCCTACGAGCAGTACTTC

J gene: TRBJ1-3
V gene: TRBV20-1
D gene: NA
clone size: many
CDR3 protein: CSALLGTGNTIYF
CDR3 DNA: TGCAGTGCCCTGTTGGGAACTGGAAACACCATATATTTT

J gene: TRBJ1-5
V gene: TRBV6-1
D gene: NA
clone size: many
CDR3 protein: CASSPENQPQHF
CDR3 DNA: TGTGCCAGCAGCCCAGAAAATCAGCCCCAGCATTTT

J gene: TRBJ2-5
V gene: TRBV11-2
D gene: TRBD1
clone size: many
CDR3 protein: CASSLNRGETQYF
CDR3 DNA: TGTGCCAGCAGCTTAAACAGGGGTGAGACCCAGTACTTC

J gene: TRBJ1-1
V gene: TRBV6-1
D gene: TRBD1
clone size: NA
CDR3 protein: CASSADRVSTEAFF
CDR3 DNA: TGTGCCAGCAGCGCGGACAGGGTGAGTACTGAAGCTTTCTTT

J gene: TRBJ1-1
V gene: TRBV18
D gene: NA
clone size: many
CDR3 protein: CASSTTRMNTEAFF
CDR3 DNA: TGTGCCAGCTCGACCACGCGCATGAACACTGAAGCTTTCTTT

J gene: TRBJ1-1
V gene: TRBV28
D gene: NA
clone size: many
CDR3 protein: CATRWGPHRMNTEAFF
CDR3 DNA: TGTGCCACCCGATGGGGGCCACACCGCATGAACACTGAAGCTTTCTTT

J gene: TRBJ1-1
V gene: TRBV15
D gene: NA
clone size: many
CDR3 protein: CATSRERQITEAFF
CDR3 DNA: TGTGCCACCAGCAGAGAGAGACAGATCACTGAAGCTTTCTTT

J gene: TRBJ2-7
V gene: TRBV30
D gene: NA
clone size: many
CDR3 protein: CAWSTAHEQYF
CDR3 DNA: TGTGCCTGGAGCACTGCCCACGAGCAGTACTTC

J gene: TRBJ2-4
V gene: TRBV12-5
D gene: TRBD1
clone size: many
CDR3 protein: CASGKQGAAKNIQYF
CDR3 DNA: TGTGCTAGTGGTAAACAGGGGGCAGCCAAAAACATTCAGTACTTC

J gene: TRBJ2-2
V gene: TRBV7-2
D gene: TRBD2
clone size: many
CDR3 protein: CASSFLAGGPGTGELFF
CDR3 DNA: TGTGCCAGCAGCTTCCTAGCGGGAGGGCCGGGAACCGGGGAGCTGTTTTTT

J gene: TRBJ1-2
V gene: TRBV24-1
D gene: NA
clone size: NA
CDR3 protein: CATSDPDGHYGYTF
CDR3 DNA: TGTGCCACCAGTGACCCTGACGGGCATTATGGCTACACCTTC